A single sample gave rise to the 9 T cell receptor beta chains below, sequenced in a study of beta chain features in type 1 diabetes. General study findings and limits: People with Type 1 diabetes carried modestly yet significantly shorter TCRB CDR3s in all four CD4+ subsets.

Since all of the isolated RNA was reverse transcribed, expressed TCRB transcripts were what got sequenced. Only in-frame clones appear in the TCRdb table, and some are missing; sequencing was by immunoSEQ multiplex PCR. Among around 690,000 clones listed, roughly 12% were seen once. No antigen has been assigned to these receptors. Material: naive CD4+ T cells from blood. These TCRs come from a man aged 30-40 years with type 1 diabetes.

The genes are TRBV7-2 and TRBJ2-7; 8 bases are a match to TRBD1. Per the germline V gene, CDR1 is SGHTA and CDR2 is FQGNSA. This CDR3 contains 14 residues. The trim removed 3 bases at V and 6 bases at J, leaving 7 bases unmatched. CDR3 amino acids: CASSFQGARGEQYF. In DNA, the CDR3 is TGTGCCAGCAGCTTCCAGGGGGCGAGGGGCGAGCAGTACTTC.

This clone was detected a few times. The DNA for the CDR3 is TGTGCCAGCAGCTCGTTACGACAGGTGAAAAGGAACACTGAAGCTTTCTTT. The encoded protein is CASSSLRQVKRNTEAFF. This chain connects TRBV7-9 to TRBJ1-1, with D possibly being TRBD1 (6 bases). Trimming cost V 4 bases and J 1 base, with 19 bases left between them. The CDR3 has 17 residues. CDR1 SEHNR and CDR2 FQNEAQ come from the germline V gene (reference sequence).

The CDR3 loop reads CASSLPGQGSGYTF. Written as DNA, the CDR3 is TGTGCCAGCAGCTTACCGGGACAGGGGTCGGGCTACACCTTC. The gene calls are TRBV7-8 and TRBJ1-2; 10 bases map to TRBD1. Germline assignment: CDR1 SGHVS and CDR2 FQNEAQ. CDR3 length: 14 residues. The trim removed 2 bases at V and 8 bases at J, leaving 5 bases unmatched.

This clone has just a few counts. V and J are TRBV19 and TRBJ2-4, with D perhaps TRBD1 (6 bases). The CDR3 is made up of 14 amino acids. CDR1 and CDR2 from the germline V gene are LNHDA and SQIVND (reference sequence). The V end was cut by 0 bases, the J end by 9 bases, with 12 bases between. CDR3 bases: TGTGCCAGTAGTATAGATCTCACAGGGCGCATTCAGTACTTC. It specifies CASSIDLTGRIQYF.

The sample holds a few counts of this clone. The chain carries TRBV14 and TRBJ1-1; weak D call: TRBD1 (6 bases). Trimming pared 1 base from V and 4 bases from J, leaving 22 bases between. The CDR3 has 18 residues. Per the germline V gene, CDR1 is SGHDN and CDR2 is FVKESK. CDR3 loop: CASSQVLGGFGDGTEAFF. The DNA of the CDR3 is TGTGCCAGCAGCCAAGTTCTAGGGGGGTTTGGGGATGGCACTGAAGCTTTCTTT.

The CDR3 spells CSARDQVAAFF. The CDR3 bases are TGCAGTGCTAGAGACCAAGTGGCCGCTTTCTTT. The chain carries TRBV20-1 and TRBJ1-1; unclear D gene. Germline CDR1 DFQATT, CDR2 SNEGSKA (reference sequence). The CDR3 consists of 11 residues. Trimming shortened V by 0 bases and J by 11 bases, and 10 bases separated the two germline ends.

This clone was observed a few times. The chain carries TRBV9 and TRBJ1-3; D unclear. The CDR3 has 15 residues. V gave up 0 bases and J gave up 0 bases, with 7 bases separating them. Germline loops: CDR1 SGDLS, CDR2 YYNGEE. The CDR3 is CASSVGDFSGNTIYF. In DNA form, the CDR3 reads TGTGCCAGCAGCGTAGGTGACTTCTCTGGAAACACCATATATTTT.

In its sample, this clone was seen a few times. DNA for the CDR3: TGCAGCGTTGGAAGGGGGACAGCCTCTGGAAACACCATATATTTT. It specifies CSVGRGTASGNTIYF. This chain links TRBV29-1 with TRBJ1-3; 7 bases map to TRBD1. CDR3 length equals 15 residues. V gave up 4 bases and J gave up 0 bases; unmatched junction bases: 6. Looked up from germline, CDR1 is SQVTM and CDR2 is ANQGSEA.

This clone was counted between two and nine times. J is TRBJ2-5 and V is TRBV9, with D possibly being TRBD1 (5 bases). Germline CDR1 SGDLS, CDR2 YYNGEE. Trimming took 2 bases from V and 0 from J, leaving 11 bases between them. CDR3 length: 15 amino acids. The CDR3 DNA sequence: TGTGCCAGCAGCGTTTCGCTAGGGGACCAAGAGACCCAGTACTTC. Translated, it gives CASSVSLGDQETQYF.